The 19 T cell receptor beta chains given below trace back to one sample, sequenced in a study of tumor-infiltrating lymphocytes in primary liver carcinoma. A constant-region primer primed TCR beta cDNA synthesis from 450 to 550 ng of total RNA. Slightly modified ARM-PCR served as the procedure for the TCR beta libraries. These libraries came from three rounds of nested multiplex PCR. TRBV1-TRBV30 forward primers paired with a C-beta reverse primer drove the first two PCR rounds, roughly 10 cycles each. Via MiXCR, TCRdb re-called the multiplex PCR reads, giving one row per CDR3 protein. The profile shows approximately 24,000 distinct CDR3 sequences, approximately 78% of them singletons. Joint extraction of RNA and DNA used about 17-30 mg of bulk tissue that was unsorted. Sequenced input: liver tumor tissue from sampling region 3. Described subset: tumor region T3, left-lateral pole. The origin of the receptors is a middle-aged man with primary liver carcinoma and hepatitis B virus infection.

To note about this clonotype: Its ends do not fully match the called genes, so a read error is possible. This chain connects TRBV30 to TRBJ2-2, with 7 bases identical to TRBD2. CDR3 size: 17 residues. Per germline, CDR1 GTSNPN and CDR2 SVGIG (reference sequence). CDR3 nucleotide sequence: TGTGCCTGGAGTGTACGGACTAGTGGTCCGAACATCGGGGAGCTGTTTTTT. This translates into CAWSVRTSGPNIGELFF.

The count of this clonotype is one. One end of the junction does not line up with germline, which may come from a read error. The J gene is TRBJ1-1, the V gene TRBV11-1; no clear D gene. Germline V lookup: CDR1 SGHAT, CDR2 FQDESV (reference sequence). The CDR3 has 15 residues. In nucleotides, the CDR3 is TGCGCCAGCAGCGCCGGACTCAATATGATCACTGAAGCTATCTTT. This codes for CASSAGLNMITEAIF.

The table lists this clonotype with a count of one. The junction shows a germline mismatch at one end, possibly a read error. The chain combines TRBV2 with TRBJ2-6, with a possible D match to TRBD1 (6 bases). Germline-derived CDR1 and CDR2 are SNHLY and FYNNEI. The CDR3 has 10 residues. As DNA, the CDR3 is TGTGCCGGCAGGGGTAACGTCCTGACTTTC. Protein: CAGRGNVLTF.

Turning to this clonotype: A much larger clone lies a single base off, so this may be a read error. Without the conserved terminal phenylalanine or tryptophan, this CDR3 likely stems from a read error. The limits of the CDR3 on the DNA are not certain, so only TCRdb's listed CDR3 is given. The rearrangement joins TRBV11-3 to TRBJ2-6; TRBD1 reflects the table's D call only, with no check against the DNA. Germline CDR1 is SGHNT and CDR2 is YENEEA. The CDR3 contains 14 residues when both ends are counted. The CDR3 sequence: CASSDRAGANVLIS.

About this clonotype itself: Mismatch with germline at one junction end may stem from a read error. The V gene is TRBV20-1, the J gene TRBJ2-5; D is perhaps TRBD2 (5 bases). The CDR3 is 13 amino acids. From germline, CDR1 is DFQATT and CDR2 SNEGSKA (reference sequence). CDR3 bases: TGCAGTGCTAGAGGGAGAGGGCAAGAGACCCAGTATTTC. This sequence encodes CSARGRGQETQYF.

This clonotype has only a few counts. The final CDR3 position lacks the conserved phenylalanine or tryptophan, pointing to a likely read error. The rearrangement links TRBV29-1 to TRBJ1-5, with D unresolved. CDR3 length: 13 amino acids. With 4 bases removed from V and 11 bases from J, the gap between germline ends came to 18 bases. Germline loops: CDR1 SQVTM, CDR2 ANQGSEA. Here the CDR3 reads CSVVFAEASAQHV. CDR3 nucleotide sequence: TGCAGCGTTGTGTTTGCGGAAGCATCAGCCCAGCATGTT.

The chain uses TRBV5-5 and TRBJ2-1; 9 bases fit TRBD1. The CDR3 runs 15 residues. Trimming removed 4 bases from V and 16 bases from J; junction bases left unmatched: 18. The germline V gene encodes CDR1 SGHKS and CDR2 YYEKEE (reference sequence). The CDR3 bases are TGTGCCAGCAGCCCGGGACAGGGTTCCTACAATGAGGATTTCTTC. This encodes CASSPGQGSYNEDFF.

By share of the sample, this clonotype is medium-sized (0.01 to 0.1%). V and J are TRBV6-2 or TRBV6-3 and TRBJ2-5; 9 bases map to TRBD1. J was trimmed by 3 bases and V by 6 bases; bases with no gene match: 2. This CDR3 spans 13 amino acids. Germline lookup yields CDR1 MNHEY and CDR2 SVGEGT. CDR3 sequence: CASSRDREETQYF. The DNA for the CDR3 is TGTGCCAGCAGCCGGGACAGGGAAGAGACCCAGTACTTC.

Note on this clonotype: A junction end diverges from the germline sequence, so it may reflect a read error. V and J are TRBV28 and TRBJ2-7, with TRBD1 matching over 11 bases. CDR3 size: 14 residues. Germline V gives CDR1 MDHEN, CDR2 SYDVKM. In DNA, the CDR3 is TGTGCCAGTATCCGGACAGGGGGCTACTACGAACAGTACTTC. Translating it yields CASIRTGGYYEQYF.

Comment on this clonotype: The junction does not match germline at one end; this may be a read error. The gene calls are TRBV5-6 and TRBJ2-2; 7 nucleotides agree with TRBD1. The germline gives CDR1 SGHDT, CDR2 YYEEEE. This CDR3 contains 15 residues. CDR3 region: CTSGLGTVVTGELFF. The CDR3 DNA is TGTACCAGCGGTCTCGGGACAGTGGTCACCGGGGAGCTGTTTTTT.

Worth noting for this clonotype: A read error is likely, as this CDR3 ends without the conserved phenylalanine or tryptophan. The rearrangement uses TRBV5-1 and TRBJ2-2; D is undetermined. Trimming removed 0 bases from V and 6 bases from J, with 9 bases in between. The CDR3 extends over 14 amino acids. Germline V CDR1 and CDR2: SGHRS, YFSETQ. CDR3 protein: CASSLAERPGELFL. CDR3 nucleotide sequence: TGCGCCAGCAGCTTGGCCGAGAGACCCGGGGAGCTGTTTCTA.

Notes on this clonotype: One end of the junction fails to match germline, which may point to a read error. The CDR3 nucleotides are TGTGCCAGCAACCAAGTGGCGCTTCTAGCAGGAGTGACAGATACGCAGTATTTT. Its translation: CASNQVALLAGVTDTQYF. This chain links TRBV4-2 with TRBJ2-3, with D possibly TRBD2 on 5 matching bases. Germline V gene data show CDR1 as LGHNA and CDR2 as YNFKEQ. The CDR3 is 18 amino acids.

This clonotype was seen a handful of times. One end of the junction fails to match germline, which may point to a read error. The chain employs TRBV11-3 and TRBJ2-6, with a tentative D call TRBD1 (5 bases). CDR3 length: 14 amino acids. CDR1 is SGHNT, CDR2 YENEEA, per germline. The CDR3 loop is CANSDRAGANVLIF. The CDR3 DNA is TGTGCCAACAGCGACAGAGCTGGGGCCAACGTCCTGATTTTC. Full variable domain (outside the CDR3, taken from reference TRBV11-3 and TRBJ2-6): EAGVVQSPRYKIIEKKQPVAFWCNPISGHNTLYWYLQNLGQGPELLIRYENEEAVDDSQLPKDRFSAERLKGVDSTLKIQPAELGDSAVYLCANSDRAGANVLIFGAGSRLTVL.

A single count supports this clonotype. The junction departs from the called germline gene at one end, perhaps through a read error. V usage is TRBV11-3 and J usage is TRBJ2-2; perhaps TRBD2 as D (5 bases). Germline values: CDR1 SGHNT, CDR2 YENEEA. This CDR3 region has 15 residues. CDR3 in amino acids: CARWPLKAITGELFF. The CDR3, as DNA: TGTGCCAGGTGGCCCCTTAAAGCCATCACCGGGGAGCTGTTTTTC.

With respect to this clonotype: This CDR3 is missing its conserved last phenylalanine or tryptophan, likely due to a read error. The chain joins TRBV4-1 to TRBJ2-7, with 7 bases identical to TRBD2. Germline V gene sequence: CDR1 MGHRA, CDR2 YSYEKL. CDR3 length equals 16 residues. The V gene end was trimmed by 2 bases and the J gene end by 6 bases; junction bases not matched to a gene: 13. The CDR3 spells CASSQSLAEPPCEQYL. CDR3 DNA sequence: TGCGCCAGCAGCCAATCCCTAGCGGAGCCACCTTGCGAGCAGTACCTC.

In regard to this clonotype: The junction departs from germline at one end; a sequencing error may be responsible. The J gene is TRBJ2-7, the V gene TRBV10-1; D is perhaps TRBD1 or TRBD2 (5 bases each). Per the germline V gene, CDR1 is WNHNN and CDR2 is SYGVQD (reference sequence). The CDR3 extends over 13 amino acids. CDR3 amino acids: CASSAGQTVGHYF. For the CDR3, the DNA is TGCGCCAGTAGTGCGGGTCAAACGGTGGGGCACTACTTT.

Comments on this clonotype: Compared with germline, one end of the junction differs, possibly owing to a read error. This sequence joins TRBV5-5 and TRBJ1-2, with unresolved D. CDR3 length: 16 amino acids. CDR1 and CDR2 (germline): SGHKS, YYEKEE (reference sequence). CDR3 DNA: TGTGCGAGCAGCCTTCGACCGGCTATTGGAATATTTGGCTTCACCTTC. This sequence encodes CASSLRPAIGIFGFTF.

As to this clonotype: No conserved phenylalanine or tryptophan is present at the end of the CDR3, so a read error is the likely explanation. Here the CDR3 reads CASSYSGLWSDTIYS. In DNA form, the CDR3 reads TGTGCCAGTAGTTACTCGGGACTGTGGTCGGACACCATATATTCT. The V gene is TRBV6-2 or TRBV6-3, the J gene TRBJ1-3, with a tentative D call TRBD1 (5 bases). Germline CDR1 is MNHEY and CDR2 is SVGEGT. The CDR3 totals 15 residues.

This clonotype was found once. The rearrangement links TRBV6-5 to TRBJ2-7, with D possibly matching TRBD1 (6 bases). CDR1 and CDR2 (germline): MNHEY, SVGAGI. Trimming took off 8 bases at V and 0 bases at J, with 14 bases between the two ends. The CDR3 has 14 amino acids. CDR3 nucleotides: TGTGCCAGCTGTACCCGGGACAACTCCTACGAGCAGTACTTC. Its protein product is CASCTRDNSYEQYF.